The 17 T cell receptor beta chains below were found in one sample sequenced in a study of PD-L1 blockade in urothelial cancer. Generated by immunoSEQ multiplex PCR, the TCRdb table keeps only in-frame clones and is missing some. Seen here are tens of thousands of clones, 70% to 80% observed once, and the top ten hold 8.5% to 12%. Time point noted: pretreatment peripheral blood. The input for sequencing was PBMCs, taken around atezolizumab (anti-PD-L1) treatment. The source of these receptors is a man aged 65 to 85 with urothelial cancer.

This chain connects TRBV4-1 to TRBJ1-4; D might be TRBD1 (6 bases). CDR1 and CDR2 from the germline V gene are MGHRA and YSYEKL. Trimming stripped 5 bases from V and 3 bases from J, with 13 bases between. This CDR3 is 15 amino acids long. The CDR3 reads CASSTSGVANEKLFF. The CDR3 DNA reads TGCGCCAGCAGCACTTCAGGGGTCGCTAATGAAAAACTGTTTTTT.

The rearrangement uses TRBV2 and TRBJ2-1, with D perhaps matching TRBD2 (6 bases). V was clipped by 2 bases and J by 8 bases, with 13 bases between them. CDR3 size: 14 residues. Germline CDR1 SNHLY, CDR2 FYNNEI. The CDR3 region has the DNA TGTGCCAGCAGTGAAAAGGTGTGGGGGGATGAGCAGTTCTTC. It yields the protein CASSEKVWGDEQFF.

The V gene is TRBV28, the J gene TRBJ2-2; D not resolved. V was shortened by 3 bases and J by 0 bases, with 8 bases between the two germline ends. Germline V gene sequence: CDR1 MDHEN, CDR2 SYDVKM. CDR3 size: 15 residues. The DNA of the CDR3 is TGTGCCAGCAGTTTTGCTCAGGCGAACACCGGGGAGCTGTTTTTT. Its translation: CASSFAQANTGELFF. The complete variable domain, with remaining parts taken from reference TRBV28 and TRBJ2-2, reads DVKVTQSSRYLVKRTGEKVFLECVQDMDHENMFWYRQDPGLGLRLIYFSYDVKMKEKGDIPEGYSVSREKKERFSLILESASTNQTSMYLCASSFAQANTGELFFGEGSRLTVL.

This chain uses TRBV7-9 with TRBJ1-1; D may be TRBD1 (5 bases). V dropped 5 bases and J dropped 7 bases, with 8 bases sitting between them. The CDR3 has 11 amino acids. Looked up from germline, CDR1 is SEHNR and CDR2 is FQNEAQ (reference sequence). The CDR3 is CASSRDSEAFF. The CDR3 coding sequence is TGTGCCAGCAGCCGTGACAGTGAAGCTTTCTTT.

V is TRBV5-4 and J is TRBJ2-3; 11 positions agree with TRBD2. V trimming: 0 bases; J trimming: 1 base; junction bases outside the gene matches: 4. CDR1 and CDR2 (germline): SGHNT, YYREEE (reference sequence). The CDR3 covers 17 residues. The CDR3 nucleotides are TGTGCCAGCAGCTTGGGAATGGGACTAGCGGGCACAGATACGCAGTATTTT. As protein: CASSLGMGLAGTDTQYF. Looking up the rest from reference TRBV5-4 and TRBJ2-3 gives the full variable domain: ETGVTQSPTHLIKTRGQQVTLRCSSQSGHNTVSWYQQALGQGPQFIFQYYREEENGRGNFPPRFSGLQFPNYSSELNVNALELDDSALYLCASSLGMGLAGTDTQYFGPGTRLTVL.

J is TRBJ2-5 and V is TRBV10-3; 14 bases fit TRBD2. The germline V gene encodes CDR1 ENHRY and CDR2 SYGVKD. CDR3 length: 16 amino acids. V trimming: 10 bases; J trimming: 5 bases; junction bases outside the gene matches: 12. The chain's CDR3 is CAKWGLAGVLGETQYF. CDR3 sequence (DNA): TGTGCCAAATGGGGACTAGCGGGAGTCTTGGGGGAGACCCAGTACTTC.

This chain links TRBV2 with TRBJ2-3; 7 bases are shared with TRBD2. CDR3 length: 11 amino acids. In germline, CDR1 is SNHLY, CDR2 FYNNEI. V lost 8 bases, J lost 10 bases, and 6 bases stayed unmatched. The CDR3 coding sequence is TGTGCCAGCGGGGGGGAACGGGCGCAGTATTTT. Protein: CASGGERAQYF.

The chain has TRBV6-1 and TRBJ2-1, with 12 bases that match TRBD2. The germline V gene has CDR1 MNHNS and CDR2 SASEGT. The V and J ends lost 4 bases and 8 bases, in that order; junction bases with no gene match: 12. The CDR3 consists of 17 residues. The DNA for the CDR3 is TGTGCCAGCAGTGCTACCGGACTAGCGGGACCTAACGATGAGCAGTTCTTC. This codes for CASSATGLAGPNDEQFF.

The CDR3 DNA reads as TGCGCCAGCAGTAACAGGGGGGGAACTGAAGCTTTCTTT. The encoded protein is CASSNRGGTEAFF. The chain combines TRBV5-1 with TRBJ1-1; 8 nucleotides line up with TRBD1. The CDR3 loop spans 13 amino acids. The germline CDR1 and CDR2 sequences are SGHRS and YFSETQ. V was clipped by 5 bases and J by 5 bases; unmatched bases: 5.

This clone was seen just once. V gene TRBV5-1 combines with J gene TRBJ2-7; 10 positions agree with TRBD2. J was trimmed by 2 bases and V by 1 base; bases with no gene match: 15. The CDR3 is made up of 19 amino acids. The V gene's germline CDR1 is SGHRS and CDR2 YFSETQ. The CDR3 nucleotides are TGCGCCAGCAGCTTGAGGGCTAGCGGGGGAATCTCTGATACCTACGAGCAGTACTTC. Protein sequence: CASSLRASGGISDTYEQYF.

The J gene is TRBJ2-7, the V gene TRBV30; 12 nucleotides agree with TRBD2. The V segment lost 5 bases and the J segment 6 bases; nucleotides outside the gene matches: 2. Germline-derived CDR1 and CDR2 are GTSNPN and SVGIG (reference sequence). This CDR3 has 12 amino acids. The CDR3 protein is CAWLAGGGEQYF. The CDR3 DNA follows: TGTGCCTGGCTAGCGGGAGGGGGCGAGCAGTACTTC.

The chain employs TRBV6-5 and TRBJ1-2; D not certain. V was pared by 8 bases and J by 4 bases, with 11 bases between. The CDR3 is 12 residues long. Per germline, CDR1 MNHEY and CDR2 SVGAGI. This chain's CDR3 is CASGGLGYGYTF. CDR3 nucleotide sequence: TGTGCCAGCGGTGGGCTTGGCTATGGCTACACCTTC.

This clone was counted a few times. The V and J genes are TRBV4-2 and TRBJ2-7, with 7 bases aligning to TRBD2. Trimming cost V 4 bases and J 0 bases; bases outside gene matches: 12. Germline V gene lookup returns CDR1 LGHNA and CDR2 YNFKEQ. The CDR3 consists of 17 residues. CDR3 sequence (DNA): TGTGCCAGCAGCCCAGTCGACGGGACTATGAGCTCCTACGAGCAGTACTTC. This gives the protein CASSPVDGTMSSYEQYF.

The chain joins TRBV5-1 to TRBJ2-1, with TRBD1 identical over 7 bases. Germline lookup yields CDR1 SGHRS and CDR2 YFSETQ. V was clipped by 2 bases and J by 2 bases; unmatched bases: 4. CDR3 size: 15 residues. CDR3 sequence (DNA): TGCGCCAGCAGCTTCCGGGACAGTGCCTACAATGAGCAGTTCTTC. Protein product: CASSFRDSAYNEQFF.

The CDR3 nucleotides are TGTGCCAGCAGCTTAGGGACTAGCGGGAGAACCCTCTCCTACGAGCAGTACTTC. It codes for CASSLGTSGRTLSYEQYF. The chain links TRBV7-2 to TRBJ2-7; 13 bases match TRBD2. V lost 1 base and J lost 0; bases outside the gene matches: 6. CDR3 length: 18 residues. The germline V gene encodes CDR1 SGHTA and CDR2 FQGNSA. The full variable domain, rest sourced from reference TRBV7-2 and TRBJ2-7, is GAGVSQSPSNKVTEKGKDVELRCDPISGHTALYWYRQSLGQGLEFLIYFQGNSAPDKSGLPSDRFSAERTGGSVSTLTIQRTQQEDSAVYLCASSLGTSGRTLSYEQYFGPGTRLTVT.

This clone was seen only once. This chain joins TRBV10-3 and TRBJ2-5; 11 bases are a match to TRBD2. J gave up 1 base and V 11 bases, and 9 bases lay outside the gene matches. The CDR3 totals 15 residues. Germline CDR1 reads ENHRY; CDR2 reads SYGVKD. CDR3 sequence: CASRGGTSGQETQYF. In nucleotides, the CDR3 is TGTGCCTCCCGGGGGGGGACTAGCGGCCAAGAGACCCAGTACTTC.

V usage is TRBV5-6 and J usage is TRBJ2-7; D unresolved. Trimming left V 0 bases short and J 4 bases short, with 8 bases between. This CDR3 has 13 amino acids. The germline V gene encodes CDR1 SGHDT and CDR2 YYEEEE. The CDR3 is CASSLVAGYEQYF. The CDR3, as DNA: TGTGCCAGCAGCTTGGTCGCCGGGTACGAGCAGTACTTC.